These 29 T cell receptor beta chains were all obtained from the same sample, sequenced in a study of T-cell reconstitution after alpha-beta-depleted transplantation in children. The TCRbeta library incorporated unique molecular identifiers. MiXCR, applied by TCRdb to the PCR reads, yields one record per CDR3 protein. Among fewer than 400,000 distinct CDR3 sequences listed, more than 20% were seen once. The source was PBMCs, mostly from graft donor cells, collected 180 days after TCRalphabeta/CD19-depleted stem cell transplant. The origin of the receptors is a male patient younger than 18 who had a stem cell transplant for acute lymphoblastic leukemia, so the T cells may come from the graft donor.

The chain carries TRBV6-5 and TRBJ2-2, with unresolved D. Germline CDR1 and CDR2: MNHEY and SVGAGI. This CDR3 has 14 residues. Trimming left V 0 bases short and J 3 bases short, with 5 bases between. In DNA, the CDR3 is TGTGCCAGCAGTTACTCGCCTCACACCGGGGAGCTGTTTTTT. It specifies CASSYSPHTGELFF.

V usage is TRBV7-2 and J usage is TRBJ2-7; D gene ambiguous. Deletions cut 8 bases from V and 3 bases from J, with 14 bases between. Germline values: CDR1 SGHTA, CDR2 FQGNSA. The CDR3 sequence is 13 residues long. The CDR3 loop is CASRRERGYEQYF. In DNA, the CDR3 is TGTGCCAGCCGAAGGGAAAGAGGCTACGAGCAGTACTTC.

This clonotype was counted a few times. The chain employs TRBV5-1 and TRBJ1-2, with D tentatively TRBD1 (5 bases). Germline V gene data show CDR1 as SGHRS and CDR2 as YFSETQ. Deletions cut 0 bases from V and 7 bases from J, with 10 bases between. CDR3 size: 13 residues. The CDR3: CASSLERGRGYTF. The DNA of the CDR3 is TGCGCCAGCAGCTTGGAAAGGGGACGTGGCTACACCTTC. Looking up the rest from reference TRBV5-1 and TRBJ1-2 gives the full variable domain: KAGVTQTPRYLIKTRGQQVTLSCSPISGHRSVSWYQQTPGQGLQFLFEYFSETQRNKGNFPGRFSGRQFSNSRSEMNVSTLELGDSALYLCASSLERGRGYTFGSGTRLTVV.

This chain joins TRBV20-1 and TRBJ2-1, with unresolved D. The ends were cut back, 0 bases at V and 8 bases at J, with 17 bases in the middle. CDR1 is DFQATT and CDR2 is SNEGSKA in the germline V gene (reference sequence). CDR3 length: 15 amino acids. CDR3 nucleotides: TGCAGTGCTAGAGACGTGGAAATGGAGATATATGAGCAGTTCTTC. This encodes CSARDVEMEIYEQFF.

This sequence joins TRBV10-3 and TRBJ2-7; TRBD1 aligns across 9 bases. Looked up from germline, CDR1 is ENHRY and CDR2 is SYGVKD. The CDR3 has 14 residues. V lost 6 bases to trimming and J lost 2 bases; unmatched junction nucleotides: 5. The CDR3 DNA follows: TGTGCCATCAGCGCGGACAGGGGTGCCTACGAGCAGTACTTC. It specifies CAISADRGAYEQYF.

DNA for the CDR3: TGCGCCAGCAGCCAACAACCCACAGGGGGAAGGAACATTCAGTACTTC. The encoded protein is CASSQQPTGGRNIQYF. J is TRBJ2-4 and V is TRBV4-1, with 8 bases fitting TRBD1. Germline CDR1 is MGHRA and CDR2 is YSYEKL. The length of the CDR3 is 16 residues. Germline trimming cut 2 bases from V and 7 bases from J; bases unmatched to any gene: 10.

The CDR3 DNA reads TGTGCCAGCAGCGTAGTAAGGGAGACCCAGTACTTC. This encodes CASSVVRETQYF. The V call is TRBV9, the J call TRBJ2-5; no reliable D call. V was pared by 0 bases and J by 5 bases, with 5 bases between. In germline, CDR1 is SGDLS, CDR2 YYNGEE. The CDR3 is made up of 12 amino acids.

The V call is TRBV20-1, the J call TRBJ2-7, with 7 positions matching TRBD1. V dropped 2 bases and J dropped 2; count of bases not matched to a gene: 9. Germline-derived CDR1 and CDR2 are DFQATT and SNEGSKA (reference sequence). The CDR3 extends over 15 amino acids. The CDR3 is CSARRMTGYTYEQYF. The CDR3 DNA reads TGCAGTGCTAGACGGATGACAGGGTACACCTACGAGCAGTACTTC.

This clonotype was observed a handful of times. This rearrangement joins TRBV6-5 to TRBJ1-1, with TRBD1 as a possible D gene (6 bases). The CDR3 is made up of 14 amino acids. CDR1 is MNHEY and CDR2 is SVGAGI in the germline V gene. Trimming removed 2 bases at V and 7 bases at J, with 14 bases between. CDR3 DNA: TGTGCCAGCAGTTACACAACAGGGTCTAGTGAAGCTTTCTTT. Protein sequence: CASSYTTGSSEAFF.

The V and J genes are TRBV27 and TRBJ2-7; D is ambiguous. The V end lost 3 bases, the J end lost 0 bases, and 12 bases lay between the germline ends. The germline CDR1 and CDR2 sequences are MNHEY and SMNVEV (reference sequence). CDR3 length equals 15 residues. CDR3 amino acids: CASSFGRLSSYEQYF. CDR3 DNA: TGTGCCAGCAGTTTTGGACGGTTGAGCTCCTACGAGCAGTACTTC.

Points on this clonotype: A much larger clone lies one base from this, so it may be a read error. This chain uses TRBV7-9 with TRBJ2-1; 9 nucleotides align to TRBD2. This CDR3 has 15 residues. V trimming: 5 bases; J trimming: 7 bases; junction bases outside the gene matches: 9. Germline V gene data show CDR1 as SEHNR and CDR2 as FQNEAQ (reference sequence). CDR3 protein: CASSGCGRAKNEQFF. The CDR3 DNA sequence: TGTGCCAGCAGCGGGTGCGGGAGGGCCAAAAATGAGCAGTTCTTC.

The J gene is TRBJ1-3, the V gene TRBV12-3 or TRBV12-4, with a weak D call TRBD1 (5 bases). V was trimmed by 8 bases and J by 0 bases, leaving 17 bases between them. The CDR3 contains 16 residues. The CDR3 nucleotides are TGTGCCAGCTCCTTAGTTGGGGGTCGCTCTGGAAACACCATATATTTT. Its protein is CASSLVGGRSGNTIYF.

In its sample, this clonotype was seen many times. This chain links TRBV29-1 with TRBJ2-7; tentatively, D is TRBD1 (6 bases). There are 14 residues in the CDR3. Germline-derived CDR1 and CDR2 are SQVTM and ANQGSEA. Between the trimmed V and J ends, which lost 4 bases and 3 bases, there was a span of 16 bases. For the CDR3, the DNA is TGCAGCGTTGGGCTGATACAGGGCCACTACGAGCAGTACTTC. Residues: CSVGLIQGHYEQYF.

There are a few counts of this clonotype. This chain joins TRBV12-5 and TRBJ2-1, with a weak D call TRBD1 (5 bases). The CDR3 contains 14 residues. Trimming removed 6 bases at V and 8 bases at J, with 17 bases between. CDR1 and CDR2 from the germline V gene are LGHNT and FRNRAP. The CDR3 protein is CASGIPDSIHEQFF. DNA of the CDR3: TGTGCTAGTGGCATTCCCGACAGCATCCATGAGCAGTTCTTC.

The chain couples TRBV18 to TRBJ2-1, with D possibly TRBD2 on 5 matching bases. The CDR3 spans 14 residues. Looked up from germline, CDR1 is KGHSH and CDR2 is LQKENI. Trimming stripped 3 bases from V and 4 bases from J, with 10 bases between. Here the CDR3 DNA reads TGTGCCAGCTCACCCGACTACATTTACAATGAGCAGTTCTTC. Amino acids: CASSPDYIYNEQFF.

This clonotype appeared a few times. The V and J genes are TRBV20-1 and TRBJ1-4, with 7 nucleotides matching TRBD1. Losses at the gene ends were 0 bases for V and 7 bases for J; bases not matched to a gene: 5. The CDR3 length is 14 residues. Germline CDR1 DFQATT, CDR2 SNEGSKA (reference sequence). CDR3: CSARETGTGEKLFF. The CDR3 region has the DNA TGCAGTGCTAGAGAGACAGGGACGGGTGAAAAACTGTTTTTT.

This clonotype was counted a few times. This sequence joins TRBV4-1 and TRBJ2-3; D not certain. V shed 0 bases and J shed 5 bases, with 12 bases lying between them. The germline V gene encodes CDR1 MGHRA and CDR2 YSYEKL. The CDR3 extends over 15 amino acids. This CDR3 is CASSQDRGWGDTQYF. CDR3 DNA: TGCGCCAGCAGCCAAGATCGCGGTTGGGGAGATACGCAGTATTTT.

There are many counts of this clonotype. The chain uses TRBV7-9 and TRBJ1-1; tentative D call: TRBD1 (5 bases). Trimming pared 5 bases from V and 4 bases from J, leaving 17 bases between. The CDR3 loop spans 15 amino acids. In germline, CDR1 is SEHNR, CDR2 FQNEAQ (reference sequence). CDR3 loop: CASSLRRDASTEAFF. The DNA of the CDR3 is TGTGCCAGCAGCCTTCGCCGGGACGCCTCCACTGAAGCTTTCTTT.

The sample holds a few counts of this clonotype. The chain uses TRBV5-6 and TRBJ2-7; D uncertain. The ends were cut back, 4 bases at V and 5 bases at J, with 7 bases in the middle. Germline CDR1 is SGHDT and CDR2 is YYEEEE. The CDR3 is 11 amino acids. CDR3 coding DNA: TGTGCCAGCAGCCGTGGGGACGAGCAGTACTTC. It specifies CASSRGDEQYF.

This clonotype showed up just a few times. This chain links TRBV28 with TRBJ2-7; 8 positions agree with TRBD1. This CDR3 has 13 amino acids. CDR1 is MDHEN, CDR2 SYDVKM, per germline. The trim removed 7 bases at V and 2 bases at J, leaving 4 bases unmatched. The DNA for the CDR3 is TGTGCCAGCACCCGACAGGGGCCCTACGAGCAGTACTTC. Encoded protein: CASTRQGPYEQYF.

For the CDR3, the DNA is TGTGCCAGCAGCTTTTTAAGGTACAGTAGCCACGAGCAGTACTTC. Its protein is CASSFLRYSSHEQYF. The chain carries TRBV7-2 and TRBJ2-7; D is unresolved. CDR1 is SGHTA and CDR2 is FQGNSA in the germline V gene. The CDR3 consists of 15 residues. Trimming removed 3 bases at V and 5 bases at J, with 17 bases between. Complete variable domain (other parts from reference TRBV7-2 and TRBJ2-7): GAGVSQSPSNKVTEKGKDVELRCDPISGHTALYWYRQSLGQGLEFLIYFQGNSAPDKSGLPSDRFSAERTGGSVSTLTIQRTQQEDSAVYLCASSFLRYSSHEQYFGPGTRLTVT.

The rearrangement links TRBV5-5 to TRBJ2-5; D possibly corresponds to TRBD1 (6 bases). The CDR3 contains 14 residues. Between the trimmed V and J ends, which lost 2 bases and 4 bases, there was a span of 12 bases. The germline V gene encodes CDR1 SGHKS and CDR2 YYEKEE (reference sequence). The CDR3 DNA reads as TGTGCCAGCAGCTTTCCCACAGGGTTAGAGACCCAGTACTTC. Protein: CASSFPTGLETQYF.

The chain employs TRBV5-1 and TRBJ1-5; no reliable D call. This CDR3 comprises 15 residues. Looked up from germline, CDR1 is SGHRS and CDR2 is YFSETQ. V lost 0 bases and J 4 bases, leaving 11 bases between the germline ends. The DNA for the CDR3 is TGCGCCAGCAGCTTGGTGTCAGTTTTTAATCAGCCCCAGCATTTT. It is translated as CASSLVSVFNQPQHF.

CDR3 nucleotides: TGTGCCAGCAGCCAAACTCTACGGGGGGTCGCGGGAGGACGCGATGAGCAGTTCTTC. It encodes CASSQTLRGVAGGRDEQFF. The chain links TRBV4-2 to TRBJ2-1; TRBD2 aligns across 8 bases. Losses at the gene ends were 2 bases for V and 8 bases for J; bases not matched to a gene: 20. CDR1 and CDR2 from the germline V gene are LGHNA and YNFKEQ. CDR3 length equals 19 residues.

This clonotype has a handful of counts. In nucleotides, the CDR3 is TGTGCCAGCAGTTACGGTCCCTCTGAGCAGTTCTTC. Protein: CASSYGPSEQFF. The J gene is TRBJ2-1, the V gene TRBV6-5; no clear D gene. The V and J ends lost 2 bases and 9 bases respectively, with 8 bases between them. Germline assignment: CDR1 MNHEY and CDR2 SVGAGI. This CDR3 has 12 amino acids.

In this sample, this clonotype turned up a few times. V gene TRBV27 combines with J gene TRBJ2-7; TRBD1 matches 11 bases. V shed 4 bases and J 5 bases; nucleotides not matched to a gene: 4. Germline values: CDR1 MNHEY, CDR2 SMNVEV (reference sequence). CDR3 size: 14 residues. The CDR3 loop is CASSSGTGGHEQYF. CDR3 nucleotide sequence: TGTGCCAGCAGTTCCGGGACAGGGGGACACGAGCAGTACTTC.

The chain combines TRBV20-1 with TRBJ1-2, with D possibly being TRBD1 (5 bases). Germline CDR1 is DFQATT and CDR2 is SNEGSKA (reference sequence). The V and J ends lost 2 bases and 5 bases respectively, with 9 bases between them. This CDR3 contains 12 residues. The CDR3 bases are TGCAGTGCTAGACAGGGCGGGTATGGCTACACCTTC. It yields the protein CSARQGGYGYTF.

The chain's CDR3 is CASSLRGEGFYEQYF. The CDR3 nucleotides are TGTGCCAGCAGTTTAAGAGGGGAGGGGTTCTACGAGCAGTACTTC. This sequence joins TRBV27 and TRBJ2-7; 7 bases fit TRBD2. The CDR3 has 15 amino acids. Germline V gene sequence: CDR1 MNHEY, CDR2 SMNVEV (reference sequence). The V and J ends lost 2 bases and 3 bases, in that order; junction bases with no gene match: 7.

V usage is TRBV20-1 and J usage is TRBJ2-7; the match to TRBD2 covers 10 bases. Germline loops: CDR1 DFQATT, CDR2 SNEGSKA (reference sequence). The CDR3 sequence is 16 residues long. The junction had 10 bases not matched to a gene; V was cut back by 3 bases and J by 2 bases. This CDR3 is CSAREIAGGPTYEQYF. CDR3 nucleotides: TGCAGTGCTAGGGAAATAGCGGGAGGCCCTACCTACGAGCAGTACTTC.